The subject of this entry is one T cell receptor (beta chain). V lost 5 bases, J lost 2 bases, and 10 bases lay in between. CDR3 length: 13 residues. Germline V gene sequence: CDR1 MNHEY, CDR2 SMNVEV (reference sequence). This specimen belongs to a study of control samples from healthy donors and cancer patients. Libraries were prepared by immunoSEQ multiplex PCR; TCRdb keeps only in-frame clonotypes and omits some of them. This table holds about 61,000 clones, roughly 89% found once. This chain connects TRBV27 to TRBJ2-7; D call uncertain. The sample consisted of PBMCs. The sequence came from a man aged 55 to 70 with colorectal cancer. The CDR3: CASSPRQAYEQYF. The CDR3 coding sequence is TGTGCCAGCAGTCCAAGACAAGCCTACGAGCAGTACTTC.